The source of this T cell receptor (beta chain) is a study of shared clonotypes between healthy human individuals. This CDR3 region has 15 residues. The germline CDR1 and CDR2 sequences are MNHNS and SASEGT. The V and J ends lost 4 bases and 6 bases respectively, with 18 bases between them. The repertoire was sequenced with immunoSEQ multiplex PCR; TCRdb's copy has only in-frame clones and lacks some. The table includes 520,000 or so clones, approximately 85% detected once. The rearrangement joins TRBV6-1 to TRBJ1-1; a weak D match, TRBD1 (6 bases). This sequence was found in a middle-aged woman in good health. Some clones in this sample may be carry-over from other donors' samples. Sequencing was carried out using PBMCs. CDR3 sequence reads: CASSGVQGGIAEAFF. CDR3 DNA sequence: TGTGCCAGCAGTGGGGTACAGGGTGGTATAGCTGAAGCTTTCTTT.